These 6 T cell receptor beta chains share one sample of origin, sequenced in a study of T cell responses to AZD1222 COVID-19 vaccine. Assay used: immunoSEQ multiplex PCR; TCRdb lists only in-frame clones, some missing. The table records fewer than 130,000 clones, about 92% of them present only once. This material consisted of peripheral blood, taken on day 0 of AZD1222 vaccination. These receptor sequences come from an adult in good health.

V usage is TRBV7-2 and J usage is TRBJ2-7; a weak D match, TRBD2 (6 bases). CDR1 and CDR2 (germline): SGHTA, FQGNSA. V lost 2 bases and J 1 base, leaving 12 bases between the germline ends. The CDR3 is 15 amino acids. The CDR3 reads CASSLWDGGSYEQYF. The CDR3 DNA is TGTGCCAGCAGCTTATGGGACGGGGGATCCTACGAGCAGTACTTC.

The CDR3: CRGDGYTF. The CDR3, as DNA: TGCAGGGGGGATGGCTACACCTTC. V gene TRBV29-1 combines with J gene TRBJ1-2; TRBD1 is a possible D gene (5 bases). This CDR3 has 8 residues. The germline V gene encodes CDR1 SQVTM and CDR2 ANQGSEA. Combining the CDR3 with reference TRBV29-1 and TRBJ1-2 gives the whole variable domain SAVISQKPSRDICQRGTSLTIQCQVDSQVTMMFWYRQQPGQSLTLIATANQGSEATYESGFVIDKFPISRPNLTFSTLTVSNMSPEDSSIYLCRGDGYTFGSGTRLTVV.

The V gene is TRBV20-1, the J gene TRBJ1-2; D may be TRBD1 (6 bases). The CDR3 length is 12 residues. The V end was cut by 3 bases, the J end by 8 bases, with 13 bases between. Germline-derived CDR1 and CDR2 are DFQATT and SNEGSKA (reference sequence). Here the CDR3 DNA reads TGCAGTGCTAGTATGGGGGCGCAGGGCTACACCTTC. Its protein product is CSASMGAQGYTF.

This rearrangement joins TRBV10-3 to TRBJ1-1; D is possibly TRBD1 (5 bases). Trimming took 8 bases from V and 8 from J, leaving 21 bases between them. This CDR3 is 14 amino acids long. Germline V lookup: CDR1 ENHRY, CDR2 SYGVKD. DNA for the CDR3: TGTGCCATCGGGGGGGGTTCGCTGATCTCCGAAGCTTTCTTT. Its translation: CAIGGGSLISEAFF.

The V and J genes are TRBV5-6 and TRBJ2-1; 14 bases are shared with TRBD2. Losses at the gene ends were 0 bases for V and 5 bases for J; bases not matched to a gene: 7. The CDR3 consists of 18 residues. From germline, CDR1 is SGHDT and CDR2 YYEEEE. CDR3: CASSLVTGTSGGHNEQFF. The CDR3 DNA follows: TGTGCCAGCAGCTTGGTTACCGGGACTAGCGGGGGACACAATGAGCAGTTCTTC.

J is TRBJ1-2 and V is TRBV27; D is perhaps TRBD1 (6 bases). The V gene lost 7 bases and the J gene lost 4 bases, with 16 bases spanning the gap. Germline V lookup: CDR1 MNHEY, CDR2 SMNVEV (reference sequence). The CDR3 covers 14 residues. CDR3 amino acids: CASKFGRGFYGYTF. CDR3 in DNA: TGTGCCAGCAAATTTGGCAGGGGCTTCTATGGCTACACCTTC.